These 18 T cell receptor beta chains came from one sample sequenced in a study of cytomegalovirus exposure and HLA in healthy donors. Amplification used 60 Vbeta primers and 13 Jbeta primers. Here immunoSEQ multiplex PCR was the method, and the copy in TCRdb shows in-frame clones only, minus some. The sample yields some 140,000 clones, about 76% seen once. Material: PBMCs. The receptors come from a woman aged 40 to 49 in good health and CMV-seronegative.

The chain combines TRBV28 with TRBJ2-5, with 9 bases that match TRBD2. The CDR3 loop spans 14 amino acids. Germline V gives CDR1 MDHEN, CDR2 SYDVKM. V was pared by 7 bases and J by 7 bases, with 10 bases of the junction left unmatched. This chain's CDR3 is CASKLAGEGGTQYF. The CDR3 nucleotides are TGTGCCAGCAAGTTAGCGGGGGAAGGTGGGACCCAGTACTTC.

V and J are TRBV5-4 and TRBJ1-3; D gene ambiguous. Trimming took off 10 bases at V and 8 bases at J, with 22 bases between the two ends. The CDR3 has 14 amino acids. The germline gives CDR1 SGHNT, CDR2 YYREEE (reference sequence). The CDR3 region has the DNA TGTGCCTACACGGTCGCCAGCGAGCTCTACACCATATATTTT. This gives the protein CAYTVASELYTIYF.

The chain carries TRBV10-3 and TRBJ1-1, with 7 bases fitting TRBD1. Trimming took 6 bases from V and 6 from J; bases not matched to a gene: 7. Germline V gene data show CDR1 as ENHRY and CDR2 as SYGVKD. This CDR3 region has 13 residues. CDR3 sequence: CAISPDRAPEAFF. The CDR3 DNA sequence: TGTGCCATCAGCCCAGACAGGGCCCCTGAAGCTTTCTTT.

The rearrangement joins TRBV5-1 to TRBJ1-2; D may be TRBD1 (6 bases). With 2 bases removed from V and 2 bases from J, the gap between germline ends came to 13 bases. Germline assignment: CDR1 SGHRS and CDR2 YFSETQ. The CDR3 sequence is 15 residues long. This CDR3 is CASSLQGRTNYGYTF. DNA for the CDR3: TGCGCCAGCAGCTTACAGGGACGGACCAACTATGGCTACACCTTC. Drawing the rest from reference TRBV5-1 and TRBJ1-2, the complete variable domain is KAGVTQTPRYLIKTRGQQVTLSCSPISGHRSVSWYQQTPGQGLQFLFEYFSETQRNKGNFPGRFSGRQFSNSRSEMNVSTLELGDSALYLCASSLQGRTNYGYTFGSGTRLTVV.

This clone turned up a few times. The chain carries TRBV5-6 and TRBJ1-1; 7 bases fit TRBD1. There are 14 residues in the CDR3. Germline V gene sequence: CDR1 SGHDT, CDR2 YYEEEE. The V segment lost 6 bases and the J segment 0 bases; nucleotides outside the gene matches: 5. The CDR3 DNA sequence: TGTGCCAGCACCCTGGACAGGCTGAACACTGAAGCTTTCTTT. Translation: CASTLDRLNTEAFF.

V and J are TRBV7-2 and TRBJ1-6, with D maybe TRBD1 (6 bases). V lost 2 bases to trimming and J lost 7 bases, with 9 bases between them. The CDR3 runs to 14 residues. Germline assignment: CDR1 SGHTA and CDR2 FQGNSA. The CDR3 protein is CASSLQQGNSPLHF. Here the CDR3 DNA reads TGTGCCAGCAGCTTACAGCAGGGGAATTCACCCCTCCACTTT.

In this sample, this clone turned up a few times. The J gene is TRBJ2-5, the V gene TRBV5-1; 8 bases are a match to TRBD2. Germline CDR1 SGHRS, CDR2 YFSETQ. The CDR3 loop spans 16 amino acids. Germline trimming cut 0 bases from V and 1 base from J; bases unmatched to any gene: 5. The CDR3 coding sequence is TGCGCCAGCAGCTTGGAAGTAGCGGGGACCCAAGAGACCCAGTACTTC. It yields the protein CASSLEVAGTQETQYF.

The genes are TRBV30 and TRBJ2-5; TRBD2 is a possible D gene (5 bases). Germline V CDR1 and CDR2: GTSNPN, SVGIG (reference sequence). Trimming cost V 0 bases and J 3 bases, with 14 bases left between them. The CDR3 has 15 amino acids. The CDR3 loop reads CAWSVLGLKKETQYF. CDR3 nucleotide sequence: TGTGCCTGGAGTGTACTTGGACTCAAAAAAGAGACCCAGTACTTC.

This sequence joins TRBV7-9 and TRBJ1-2; 9 bases are shared with TRBD1. The V gene end was trimmed by 3 bases and the J gene end by 6 bases; junction bases not matched to a gene: 5. Germline V gives CDR1 SEHNR, CDR2 FQNEAQ (reference sequence). CDR3 length equals 14 residues. The CDR3 is CASSLGQGVDGYTF. In nucleotides, the CDR3 is TGTGCCAGCAGCTTGGGACAGGGAGTCGATGGCTACACCTTC.

The chain has TRBV4-1 and TRBJ2-2; TRBD1 agrees at 9 bases. The CDR3 is made up of 17 amino acids. CDR1 and CDR2 (germline): MGHRA, YSYEKL. After removal of 3 bases from V and 2 bases from J, the junction contained 7 bases not matched to a gene. This CDR3 is CASSQGYRGRNTGELFF. The CDR3 DNA is TGCGCCAGCAGCCAGGGATACAGGGGGCGAAACACCGGGGAGCTGTTTTTT.

J is TRBJ2-5 and V is TRBV13, with TRBD1 identical over 8 bases. Trimming cost V 5 bases and J 5 bases; bases outside gene matches: 13. Germline V gives CDR1 PRHDT, CDR2 FYEKMQ (reference sequence). The CDR3 totals 16 residues. As DNA, the CDR3 is TGTGCCAGCAGCCCGACATCGGACAGGGTTAGGGAGACCCAGTACTTC. Translating gives CASSPTSDRVRETQYF.

This chain joins TRBV5-1 and TRBJ1-4; D is perhaps TRBD1 (5 bases). V was trimmed by 5 bases and J by 8 bases, leaving 13 bases between them. The CDR3 is made up of 13 amino acids. Germline V gene lookup returns CDR1 SGHRS and CDR2 YFSETQ. CDR3 residues: CASSFQGGEKLFF. The CDR3 DNA sequence: TGCGCCAGCAGTTTTCAGGGTGGGGAAAAACTGTTTTTT.

V gene TRBV15 combines with J gene TRBJ2-5; TRBD1 is a possible D gene (5 bases). From germline, CDR1 is LNHNV and CDR2 YYDKDF (reference sequence). CDR3 length: 15 residues. The V and J ends lost 0 bases and 0 bases respectively, with 8 bases between them. The CDR3 DNA sequence: TGTGCCACCAGCAGAGACAGGGCCCACCAAGAGACCCAGTACTTC. Its translation: CATSRDRAHQETQYF.

V and J are TRBV5-1 and TRBJ1-6; 7 bases are shared with TRBD1. Germline lookup yields CDR1 SGHRS and CDR2 YFSETQ. The CDR3 length is 15 residues. The ends lost 2 bases at V and 7 bases at J; junction bases unmatched: 6. The CDR3 loop reads CASSLPQGGNSPLHF. The DNA for the CDR3 is TGCGCCAGCAGCTTACCGCAGGGGGGCAATTCACCCCTCCACTTT. The whole variable domain, filled in from reference TRBV5-1 and TRBJ1-6, reads KAGVTQTPRYLIKTRGQQVTLSCSPISGHRSVSWYQQTPGQGLQFLFEYFSETQRNKGNFPGRFSGRQFSNSRSEMNVSTLELGDSALYLCASSLPQGGNSPLHFGNGTRLTVT.

The rearrangement links TRBV27 to TRBJ1-2, with TRBD1 identical over 10 bases. J lost 6 bases, V lost 10 bases, and 17 bases had no gene match. Germline V gene sequence: CDR1 MNHEY, CDR2 SMNVEV (reference sequence). This CDR3 is built from 16 residues. DNA for the CDR3: TGTGCCACCCCGACAACCCGGGACAGGGGACGGAATGGCTACACCTTC. This codes for CATPTTRDRGRNGYTF.

The chain carries TRBV28 and TRBJ1-2; 10 positions match TRBD1. J gave up 4 bases and V 6 bases, and 11 bases lay outside the gene matches. The CDR3 loop spans 16 amino acids. The germline CDR1 and CDR2 sequences are MDHEN and SYDVKM. The CDR3 DNA reads TGTGCCAGCAGCCTAGCATCGCGACAGGGGGCCTATGGCTACACCTTC. It specifies CASSLASRQGAYGYTF.

The chain links TRBV7-6 to TRBJ2-3; perhaps TRBD2 as D (6 bases). V was shortened by 5 bases and J by 0 bases, with 15 bases between the two germline ends. The CDR3 covers 16 residues. Germline CDR1 reads SGHVS; CDR2 reads FNYEAQ. The CDR3 region has the DNA TGTGCCAGCAGCCAAGGTAGCGGCGTTAGCACAGATACGCAGTATTTT. Protein: CASSQGSGVSTDTQYF.

This chain links TRBV30 with TRBJ1-5; D is ambiguous. The CDR3 extends over 14 amino acids. The V end lost 0 bases, the J end lost 4 bases, and 10 bases lay between the germline ends. CDR1 is GTSNPN and CDR2 is SVGIG in the germline V gene (reference sequence). The DNA for the CDR3 is TGTGCCTGGAGTGTTCGGGAAAGGAATCAGCCCCAGCATTTT. Its protein product is CAWSVRERNQPQHF.